Following are 19 T cell receptor beta chains from one sample sequenced in a study of blood T cell repertoires in COVID-19. TCRdb's copy holds only in-frame clones and misses some; the assay was immunoSEQ multiplex PCR. Of more than 300,000 clones listed, around 89% were seen once; the top ten hold 1.5% to 2%. What was sequenced was peripheral blood. The receptor set was obtained from a woman aged 25 to 45 with COVID-19, enrolled during active disease.

The DNA for the CDR3 is TGCGCCAGCAGCCAAGAGTGGGGGGGATCTACTGAAGCTTTCTTT. This gives the protein CASSQEWGGSTEAFF. The rearrangement uses TRBV4-3 and TRBJ1-1; D perhaps matches TRBD1 (5 bases). The CDR3 extends over 15 amino acids. Germline CDR1 LGHNA, CDR2 YSLEER. V was shortened by 0 bases and J by 5 bases, with 13 bases between the two germline ends.

The V gene is TRBV2, the J gene TRBJ2-1; D is unclear. V lost 2 bases, J lost 4 bases, and 6 bases lay in between. Per germline, CDR1 SNHLY and CDR2 FYNNEI. The CDR3 sequence is 13 residues long. CDR3 DNA: TGTGCCAGCAGTGAATTTCAGTACAATGAGCAGTTCTTC. It codes for CASSEFQYNEQFF.

The genes are TRBV7-2 and TRBJ2-7, with 9 positions matching TRBD1. The CDR3 totals 14 residues. The germline gives CDR1 SGHTA, CDR2 FQGNSA. Trimming removed 3 bases from V and 4 bases from J; junction bases left unmatched: 4. The CDR3 coding sequence is TGTGCCAGCAGCTTTGCGGGACAGGGTTACGAGCAGTACTTC. Amino acids: CASSFAGQGYEQYF.

This sequence joins TRBV3-1 (or the pseudogene TRBV3-2) and TRBJ2-3, with D possibly matching TRBD2 (7 bases). Trimming took 4 bases from V and 2 from J, leaving 19 bases between them. Germline-derived CDR1 and CDR2 are LGHDT and YNNKEL (reference sequence). This CDR3 region has 17 residues. The CDR3 DNA is TGTGCCAGCAGCCCCCTCGGGGGGCCCCGGGTCACAGATACGCAGTATTTT. Translated, it gives CASSPLGGPRVTDTQYF.

This rearrangement joins TRBV6-5 to TRBJ2-1; 7 bases align to TRBD1. From germline, CDR1 is MNHEY and CDR2 SVGAGI. This CDR3 has 14 residues. The ends lost 10 bases at V and 12 bases at J; junction bases unmatched: 18. The CDR3 protein is CATGVEGAREVQFF. The CDR3 region has the DNA TGTGCCACAGGAGTCGAGGGGGCCCGGGAAGTGCAGTTCTTC.

The V gene is TRBV3-1 (or the pseudogene TRBV3-2), the J gene TRBJ1-3; D not certain. V dropped 0 bases and J dropped 2 bases, with 11 bases sitting between them. The V gene's germline CDR1 is LGHDT and CDR2 YNNKEL (reference sequence). The CDR3 runs to 16 residues. CDR3 loop: CASSQDNEAPGNTIYF. CDR3 nucleotide sequence: TGTGCCAGCAGCCAAGATAATGAGGCTCCTGGAAACACCATATATTTT.

The gene calls are TRBV4-2 and TRBJ2-5; 10 nucleotides match TRBD2. V dropped 4 bases and J dropped 6; count of bases not matched to a gene: 8. Germline values: CDR1 LGHNA, CDR2 YNFKEQ. The length of the CDR3 is 15 residues. Here the CDR3 DNA reads TGTGCCAGCAGCCCCTTTACTAGCGGGGCGAAGACCCAGTACTTC. This translates into CASSPFTSGAKTQYF.

This clone was observed once. This chain uses TRBV19 with TRBJ2-1; TRBD2 agrees at 7 bases. V lost 3 bases, J lost 6 bases, and 8 bases stayed unmatched. The CDR3 loop spans 15 amino acids. The V gene's germline CDR1 is LNHDA and CDR2 SQIVND (reference sequence). The CDR3 coding sequence is TGTGCCAGTAGTATGTCAGGACTAGAAGGCAATGAGCAGTTCTTC. It specifies CASSMSGLEGNEQFF.

V gene TRBV6-5 combines with J gene TRBJ1-2; 11 positions agree with TRBD1. The germline V gene encodes CDR1 MNHEY and CDR2 SVGAGI. V shed 5 bases, J shed 7 bases, and the junction held 6 bases outside the gene matches. The length of the CDR3 is 14 residues. The CDR3 loop is CASSLRDRGSGYTF. In DNA form, the CDR3 reads TGTGCCAGCAGTCTCCGGGACAGGGGGTCTGGCTACACCTTC.

The J gene is TRBJ2-3, the V gene TRBV14; D not certain. The germline V gene encodes CDR1 SGHDN and CDR2 FVKESK. Between the trimmed V and J ends, which lost 3 bases and 7 bases, there was a span of 11 bases. The CDR3 runs to 13 residues. This chain's CDR3 is CASSQNRFYTQYF. The CDR3 bases are TGTGCCAGCAGCCAGAACAGATTCTATACGCAGTATTTT.

The rearrangement links TRBV10-3 to TRBJ1-3; the D is unclear. The CDR3 has 15 residues. Germline values: CDR1 ENHRY, CDR2 SYGVKD. Deletions cut 11 bases from V and 1 base from J, with 18 bases between. The CDR3 sequence is CAPGGGRWSGNTIYF. CDR3 DNA: TGTGCCCCGGGAGGTGGGAGATGGTCTGGAAACACCATATATTTT.

J is TRBJ2-1 and V is TRBV30; D is uncertain. Per the germline V gene, CDR1 is GTSNPN and CDR2 is SVGIG (reference sequence). This CDR3 is built from 12 residues. The V and J ends lost 2 bases and 4 bases respectively, with 6 bases between them. The CDR3 here is CAWSPSYNEQFF. The CDR3 DNA reads as TGTGCCTGGAGTCCCTCTTACAATGAGCAGTTCTTC. The entire variable domain, with the rest obtained from reference TRBV30 and TRBJ2-1, is as follows: SQTIHQWPATLVQPVGSPLSLECTVEGTSNPNLYWYRQAAGRGLQLLFYSVGIGQISSEVPQNLSASRPQDRQFILSSKKLLLSDSGFYLCAWSPSYNEQFFGPGTRLTVL.

J is TRBJ2-1 and V is TRBV28; TRBD1 is a possible D gene (5 bases). V was trimmed by 3 bases and J by 9 bases, leaving 9 bases between them. This CDR3 region has 12 residues. Germline assignment: CDR1 MDHEN and CDR2 SYDVKM. CDR3 DNA sequence: TGTGCCAGCAGTTTTTCGCAGGGTGAGCAGTTCTTC. Its translation: CASSFSQGEQFF.

The chain links TRBV4-1 to TRBJ1-2; the D is unclear. Trimming left V 0 bases short and J 4 bases short, with 12 bases between. Germline-derived CDR1 and CDR2 are MGHRA and YSYEKL. CDR3 length: 15 amino acids. DNA of the CDR3: TGCGCCAGCAGCCAAGATCGAACCCAGATCTATGGCTACACCTTC. Translation: CASSQDRTQIYGYTF.

The chain has TRBV13 and TRBJ2-7; D unresolved. From germline, CDR1 is PRHDT and CDR2 FYEKMQ (reference sequence). Trimming left V 5 bases short and J 0 bases short, with 8 bases between. The CDR3 sequence is 13 residues long. The CDR3 region is CASSARSSYEQYF. The CDR3 bases are TGTGCCAGCAGCGCGAGAAGCTCCTACGAGCAGTACTTC.

The V call is TRBV6-5, the J call TRBJ1-1; a weak D match, TRBD1 (6 bases). This CDR3 contains 15 residues. With 6 bases removed from V and 0 bases from J, the gap between germline ends came to 14 bases. Germline-derived CDR1 and CDR2 are MNHEY and SVGAGI. CDR3: CASSWGTTMNTEAFF. The DNA of the CDR3 is TGTGCCAGCAGCTGGGGGACAACTATGAACACTGAAGCTTTCTTT.

The rearrangement uses TRBV28 and TRBJ1-5; D possibly corresponds to TRBD1 (6 bases). CDR3 length: 17 amino acids. Deletions cut 5 bases from V and 1 base from J, with 18 bases between. Germline assignment: CDR1 MDHEN and CDR2 SYDVKM. CDR3 sequence reads: CASSPRPQGRSNQPQHF. The DNA for the CDR3 is TGTGCCAGCAGTCCCCGACCACAGGGAAGGAGCAATCAGCCCCAGCATTTT.

The rearrangement links TRBV7-6 to TRBJ2-5; a possible D gene is TRBD1 (6 bases). Looked up from germline, CDR1 is SGHVS and CDR2 is FNYEAQ. The ends were cut back, 5 bases at V and 0 bases at J, with 13 bases in the middle. This CDR3 has 15 residues. Here the CDR3 reads CASSPRTVYQETQYF. DNA for the CDR3: TGTGCCAGCAGCCCCCGGACAGTATACCAAGAGACCCAGTACTTC.

The chain recombines TRBV20-1 with TRBJ2-1; 8 nucleotides align to TRBD1. Germline values: CDR1 DFQATT, CDR2 SNEGSKA (reference sequence). The CDR3 covers 14 residues. Unmatched junction bases numbered 9, after V lost 3 bases and J lost 8 bases. In DNA form, the CDR3 reads TGCAGTGCTAGTCAGGGGGCGGGTGGCTATGAGCAGTTCTTC. Its translation is CSASQGAGGYEQFF.